What follows are 18 T cell receptor beta chains derived from one specimen sequenced in a study of blood T cell repertoires in COVID-19. Measured with immunoSEQ multiplex PCR; TCRdb has only the in-frame clones, and not every one. The table records around 62,000 clones, over 80% of them present only once. Sequences were obtained from peripheral blood. These receptors all come from a man in his 60s with acute or convalescent COVID-19.

The V call is TRBV18, the J call TRBJ2-1; D uncertain. The CDR3 sequence is 12 residues long. Germline V gene lookup returns CDR1 KGHSH and CDR2 LQKENI. Trimming shortened V by 3 bases and J by 7 bases, and 7 bases separated the two germline ends. CDR3 nucleotides: TGTGCCAGCTCACCGGAGAGTAATGAGCAGTTCTTC. The encoded protein is CASSPESNEQFF.

The chain has TRBV30 and TRBJ2-3; 11 nucleotides agree with TRBD2. Germline assignment: CDR1 GTSNPN and CDR2 SVGIG (reference sequence). Trimming removed 2 bases from V and 5 bases from J; junction bases left unmatched: 9. The CDR3 runs to 16 residues. The CDR3 sequence is CAWSRKLAGGIDTQYF. The CDR3 DNA follows: TGTGCCTGGAGTCGGAAGCTAGCGGGAGGTATAGATACGCAGTATTTT.

This clone was counted a few times. The CDR3 DNA follows: TGTGCCAGCAGCTTAGTTAGCGGAGCGAACACCGGGGAGCTGTTTTTT. Amino acid sequence: CASSLVSGANTGELFF. The chain couples TRBV7-2 to TRBJ2-2; a weak D match, TRBD2 (6 bases). Germline V CDR1 and CDR2: SGHTA, FQGNSA. V lost 1 base, J lost 0 bases, and 9 bases lay in between. This CDR3 spans 16 amino acids. The full variable domain, rest sourced from reference TRBV7-2 and TRBJ2-2, is GAGVSQSPSNKVTEKGKDVELRCDPISGHTALYWYRQSLGQGLEFLIYFQGNSAPDKSGLPSDRFSAERTGGSVSTLTIQRTQQEDSAVYLCASSLVSGANTGELFFGEGSRLTVL.

The rearrangement links TRBV4-2 to TRBJ1-3; tentatively, D is TRBD1 (6 bases). This CDR3 comprises 16 residues. The germline V and J ends were trimmed by 4 bases and 8 bases, with 21 bases remaining between them. Germline loops: CDR1 LGHNA, CDR2 YNFKEQ. CDR3 sequence reads: CASSPAVITGRDTIYF. The CDR3 DNA is TGTGCCAGCAGCCCCGCCGTGATAACAGGGAGAGACACCATATATTTT.

The chain recombines TRBV19 with TRBJ1-1; D might be TRBD1 (6 bases). Trimming pared 9 bases from V and 0 bases from J, leaving 17 bases between. The CDR3 length is 15 residues. Looked up from germline, CDR1 is LNHDA and CDR2 is SQIVND (reference sequence). The CDR3 region is CASENRVGLNTEAFF. The CDR3, as DNA: TGTGCCAGCGAGAACAGGGTAGGGTTGAACACTGAAGCTTTCTTT.

This clone was seen just once. V gene TRBV24-1 combines with J gene TRBJ2-2, with D uncertain. The V end lost 8 bases, the J end lost 0 bases, and 9 bases lay between the germline ends. The CDR3 is made up of 14 amino acids. Germline assignment: CDR1 KGHDR and CDR2 SFDVKD. The CDR3 spells CATMGPTNTGELFF. The CDR3 DNA sequence: TGTGCCACCATGGGCCCGACGAACACCGGGGAGCTGTTTTTT.

This clone has only one observation. The chain uses TRBV5-4 and TRBJ2-1; D is unclear. The length of the CDR3 is 15 residues. Germline loops: CDR1 SGHNT, CDR2 YYREEE (reference sequence). V was trimmed by 0 bases and J by 1 base, leaving 8 bases between them. CDR3 in amino acids: CASSLALTSYNEQFF. The CDR3 DNA reads as TGTGCCAGCAGCTTGGCGTTGACTTCCTACAATGAGCAGTTCTTC.

The genes are TRBV20-1 and TRBJ1-5; D unresolved. The CDR3 totals 15 residues. The V end was cut by 3 bases, the J end by 3 bases, with 15 bases between. Looked up from germline, CDR1 is DFQATT and CDR2 is SNEGSKA (reference sequence). CDR3 residues: CSASPPGENNQPQHF. CDR3 bases: TGCAGTGCTAGTCCGCCCGGGGAGAACAATCAGCCCCAGCATTTT.

V gene TRBV12-3 or TRBV12-4 combines with J gene TRBJ1-1; no firm D call. V lost 3 bases, J lost 2 bases, and 4 bases lay in between. The CDR3 totals 12 residues. CDR3 DNA: TGTGCCAGCAGTTTTCTTAACACTGAAGCTTTCTTT. Translated: CASSFLNTEAFF.

The chain combines TRBV5-1 with TRBJ2-7, with 8 nucleotides matching TRBD1. Germline values: CDR1 SGHRS, CDR2 YFSETQ. V was clipped by 4 bases and J by 6 bases; unmatched bases: 9. The CDR3 has 14 amino acids. CDR3 amino acids: CASSTPDRDAEQYF. As DNA, the CDR3 is TGCGCCAGCAGCACGCCGGACAGGGATGCCGAGCAGTACTTC.

This clone was recorded a few times. V gene TRBV6-6 combines with J gene TRBJ2-1; 13 bases are a match to TRBD2. Germline V gene data show CDR1 as MNHNY and CDR2 as SVGAGI (reference sequence). CDR3 size: 16 residues. V lost 4 bases to trimming and J lost 7 bases; unmatched junction nucleotides: 7. DNA of the CDR3: TGTGCCAGCAGTTTCCGACTAGCGGGAGGTGGGAATGAGCAGTTCTTC. Amino acid sequence: CASSFRLAGGGNEQFF.

The V call is TRBV20-1, the J call TRBJ1-2, with D hard to call. V gave up 5 bases and J gave up 6 bases, with 4 bases separating them. Germline lookup yields CDR1 DFQATT and CDR2 SNEGSKA (reference sequence). The CDR3 runs to 9 residues. The CDR3 DNA reads as TGCAGTGCTTCGGATGGCTACACCTTC. Translating gives CSASDGYTF.

The chain carries TRBV24-1 and TRBJ2-1, with TRBD2 identical over 8 bases. Per the germline V gene, CDR1 is KGHDR and CDR2 is SFDVKD. The CDR3 is made up of 15 amino acids. Trimming cost V 3 bases and J 5 bases; bases outside gene matches: 5. This chain's CDR3 is CATSDPGGPDNEQFF. DNA for the CDR3: TGTGCCACCAGTGATCCGGGAGGGCCTGACAATGAGCAGTTCTTC.

The V and J genes are TRBV11-2 and TRBJ2-7; TRBD1 matches 7 bases. Germline V CDR1 and CDR2: SGHAT, FQNNGV. V was clipped by 3 bases and J by 6 bases; unmatched bases: 8. This CDR3 contains 14 residues. The CDR3 region has the DNA TGTGCCAGCAGCTTCGACAGGGCGACTGGCGAGCAGTACTTC. Its protein is CASSFDRATGEQYF.

This clone was seen a single time. V and J are TRBV21-1 and TRBJ1-2; the table's D call of TRBD1 was not tested on the DNA. TRBV21-1 is an annotated pseudogene. The CDR3 has 16 residues. CDR3 protein: CASSKVEGRERYGYTF. The CDR3, as DNA: TGTGCCAGCAGCAAAGTTGAAGGCAGGGAAAGGTATGGCTACACCTTC.

V is TRBV7-9 and J is TRBJ2-7; D may be TRBD2 (6 bases). The CDR3 consists of 16 residues. Germline loops: CDR1 SEHNR, CDR2 FQNEAQ (reference sequence). V lost 2 bases and J lost 3, with 17 bases in between. This CDR3 is CASSLLLGDGSYEQYF. The DNA for the CDR3 is TGTGCCAGCAGCTTATTATTAGGTGACGGGAGCTACGAGCAGTACTTC.

J is TRBJ2-1 and V is TRBV5-8; TRBD2 agrees at 7 bases. With V trimmed by 1 base and J by 5 bases, 6 bases remained unmatched. The length of the CDR3 is 15 residues. Germline CDR1 reads SGHTS; CDR2 reads YDEGEE. The CDR3 sequence is CASSLTTSPDNEQFF. DNA for the CDR3: TGTGCCAGCAGCTTGACGACTAGCCCTGACAATGAGCAGTTCTTC. Combining the CDR3 with reference TRBV5-8 and TRBJ2-1 gives the whole variable domain EAGVTQSPTHLIKTRGQQATLRCSPISGHTSVYWYQQALGLGLQFLLWYDEGEERNRGNFPPRFSGRQFPNYSSELNVNALELEDSALYLCASSLTTSPDNEQFFGPGTRLTVL.

This chain joins TRBV28 and TRBJ2-1, with 8 bases lining up with TRBD2. After removal of 3 bases from V and 4 bases from J, the junction contained 11 bases not matched to a gene. The CDR3 has 17 amino acids. The germline V gene encodes CDR1 MDHEN and CDR2 SYDVKM. CDR3 sequence reads: CASSFPSAGGKYNEQFF. In DNA form, the CDR3 reads TGTGCCAGCAGTTTCCCTTCGGCGGGAGGCAAATACAATGAGCAGTTCTTC.